Listed below are T cell receptor beta chains from one sample, sequenced in a study of vaccination effects on CD4 cells after COVID-19. Some clones are missing from TCRdb's copy, which holds only in-frame ones; the method was immunoSEQ multiplex PCR. The table includes some 46,000 clones, 76% detected once. Antigens for these TCRs are unknown. The sequenced sample was CD4+ T cells from PBMCs cultured without peptide, obtained after COVID-19 vaccination. The receptors were gathered from a human donor who had a prior SARS-CoV-2 infection. Both conserved end residues are part of each CDR3. D genes are given only for firm matches. Clone size is not always given. Where it is, it says once, few, many or a class for expanded clones.

v_call	j_call	d_call	clone_size	cdr3_aa	cdr3_nt
TRBV20-1	TRBJ2-5	.	.	CSASDPAKPQETQYF	TGCAGTGCTAGTGATCCAGCCAAGCCTCAAGAGACCCAGTACTTC
TRBV4-3	TRBJ2-1	.	.	CASSQDTGLLNEQFF	TGCGCCAGCAGCCAAGATACGGGACTGCTCAATGAGCAGTTCTTC
TRBV5-6	TRBJ1-1	.	.	CASSSSTTGNTEAFF	TGTGCCAGCAGCTCGTCAACGACAGGGAACACTGAAGCTTTCTTT
TRBV30	TRBJ1-2	.	few	CAWSYMGHQASYGYTF	TGTGCCTGGAGTTATATGGGACACCAAGCCTCCTATGGCTACACCTTC
TRBV30	TRBJ1-2	TRBD1	.	CALRSGTDFNYGYTF	TGTGCCTTACGTTCCGGGACAGACTTTAACTATGGCTACACCTTC
TRBV7-9	TRBJ1-4	TRBD1	few	CASSAPETGNEKLFF	TGTGCCAGCAGCGCGCCGGAGACAGGGAATGAAAAACTGTTTTTT
TRBV24-1	TRBJ1-2	.	.	CATSDIGRSPGGYTF	TGTGCCACCAGTGATATAGGAAGGTCGCCGGGAGGCTACACCTTC
TRBV28	TRBJ2-5	.	.	CASSLLWGGKETQYF	TGTGCCAGCAGTTTATTATGGGGGGGCAAAGAGACCCAGTACTTC
TRBV6-1	TRBJ2-7	TRBD1	.	CASSEAGDHWDRVRLGLYEQYF	TGTGCCAGCAGTGAAGCCGGGGATCATTGGGACAGGGTACGACTCGGCCTCTACGAGCAGTACTTC
TRBV9	TRBJ2-1	TRBD2	.	CASSPRGGSGSYNEQFF	TGTGCCAGCAGCCCAAGGGGCGGGAGTGGATCCTACAATGAGCAGTTCTTC
TRBV6-5	TRBJ2-5	.	.	CASSYPFSYPGAQYF	TGTGCCAGCAGTTACCCTTTTTCGTACCCGGGGGCCCAGTACTTC
TRBV27	TRBJ2-3	.	.	CASSLRRRAAGTSTDTQYF	TGTGCCAGCAGTTTACGGCGCCGAGCCGCGGGGACTAGCACAGATACGCAGTATTTT
TRBV21-1	TRBJ1-6	.	few	CASSKGDGALHF	TGTGCCAGCAGCAAGGGGGATGGGGCCCTCCACTTT
TRBV7-8	TRBJ2-7	TRBD1	.	CASSLGPRDRVMYEQYF	TGTGCCAGCAGCTTAGGACCCAGGGACAGGGTGATGTACGAGCAGTACTTC
TRBV7-2	TRBJ2-7	TRBD2	.	CASSSRAGGRRQYF	TGTGCCAGCAGCTCCCGGGCTGGCGGGAGGAGGCAGTACTTC
TRBV11-2	TRBJ1-5	.	.	CASSSSGSAQPQHF	TGTGCCAGCAGCTCTTCAGGGTCCGCTCAGCCCCAGCATTTT
TRBV19	TRBJ1-5	TRBD1	once	CASSAGLGQGGQPQHF	TGTGCCAGTAGTGCGGGGTTGGGACAGGGTGGTCAGCCCCAGCATTTT
TRBV6-5	TRBJ1-1	.	few	CASNRGDTEAFF	TGTGCCAGCAATCGGGGAGATACTGAAGCTTTCTTT
TRBV11-3	TRBJ2-1	TRBD2	.	CASSLDAWEGYNEQFF	TGTGCCAGCAGCTTAGACGCCTGGGAGGGATACAATGAGCAGTTCTTC
TRBV4-3	TRBJ2-6	.	.	CASSQDWAGAYSGANVLTF	TGCGCCAGCAGCCAAGATTGGGCAGGGGCCTACTCTGGGGCCAACGTCCTGACTTTC
TRBV19	TRBJ2-5	TRBD2	.	CASSPREGRQETQYF	TGTGCCAGTAGTCCCCGGGAGGGAAGGCAAGAGACCCAGTACTTC
TRBV11-2	TRBJ1-3	.	.	CASSTPRSGRGQRNTIYF	TGTGCCAGCAGCACTCCTCGGTCTGGGCGCGGCCAAAGAAACACCATATATTTT
TRBV9	TRBJ2-1	.	.	CASSRRESSYNEQFF	TGTGCCAGCAGCCGAAGGGAGAGCTCCTACAATGAGCAGTTCTTC
TRBV5-1	TRBJ2-3	TRBD2	.	CASSPLTLAGGDTQYF	TGCGCCAGCAGCCCCCTGACCCTAGCGGGAGGGGATACGCAGTATTTT
TRBV6-1	TRBJ2-7	.	.	CASSERGRLYEQYF	TGTGCCAGCAGTGAACGGGGAAGACTTTACGAGCAGTACTTC
TRBV4-3	TRBJ2-3	.	.	CASSQDWATSTDTQYF	TGCGCCAGCAGCCAAGACTGGGCTACTAGCACAGATACGCAGTATTTT
TRBV18	TRBJ1-6	.	.	CASSPEVWSSYNSPLHF	TGTGCCAGCTCACCCGAGGTTTGGTCCTCCTATAATTCACCCCTCCACTTT
TRBV7-2	TRBJ1-2	TRBD1	.	CASSRDRVTNYGYTF	TGTGCCAGCAGCCGGGACAGAGTGACTAACTATGGCTACACCTTC
TRBV5-6	TRBJ2-7	.	.	CASSLALPTKVRYEQYF	TGTGCCAGCAGCTTGGCCCTCCCGACAAAAGTCCGCTACGAGCAGTACTTC
TRBV19	TRBJ1-5	TRBD1	.	CASSIHQQGTHSNQPQHF	TGTGCCAGTAGTATCCACCAACAGGGGACCCATAGCAATCAGCCCCAGCATTTT
TRBV6-2/TRBV6-3	TRBJ2-5	TRBD2	.	CASSYPIPLLAPGQETQYF	TGTGCCAGCAGTTACCCGATACCTCTACTAGCGCCGGGACAAGAGACCCAGTACTTC
TRBV15	TRBJ2-1	.	.	CATSARARNEQFF	TGTGCCACCAGCGCAAGGGCCCGGAATGAGCAGTTCTTC
TRBV29-1	TRBJ2-7	TRBD2	.	CSVEEDGTSGSYEQYF	TGCAGCGTTGAAGAGGATGGGACTAGCGGGAGCTACGAGCAGTACTTC
TRBV7-8	TRBJ2-1	.	.	CASSYRRPGLAPHWEQFF	TGTGCCAGCAGCTACCGGCGCCCAGGGTTAGCCCCCCATTGGGAGCAGTTCTTC
TRBV11-1	TRBJ2-7	.	.	CASSMGRQGYEQYF	TGTGCCAGCAGCATGGGTAGGCAGGGTTACGAGCAGTACTTC
TRBV6-6	TRBJ2-6	.	.	CASSYFSGANVLTF	TGTGCCAGCAGTTACTTCTCTGGGGCCAACGTCCTGACTTTC
TRBV7-3	TRBJ1-1	TRBD1	.	CASSPAGGLHTEAFF	TGTGCCAGCAGCCCCGCAGGGGGCTTGCACACTGAAGCTTTCTTT
TRBV5-1	TRBJ2-3	.	few	CASSLALITDTQYF	TGCGCCAGCAGCTTGGCACTCATCACAGATACGCAGTATTTT
TRBV2	TRBJ1-3	TRBD1	.	CASSSQGAGNTIYF	TGTGCCAGCAGTTCACAGGGGGCTGGAAACACCATATATTTT
TRBV27	TRBJ2-5	TRBD2	.	CASSLLGLPSPGETQYF	TGTGCCAGCAGTTTACTGGGACTACCATCACCGGGGGAGACCCAGTACTTC
TRBV4-2	TRBJ1-3	.	.	CASSQEPHDSFSGNTIYF	TGTGCCAGCAGCCAAGAGCCCCATGACTCCTTCTCTGGAAACACCATATATTTT
TRBV18	TRBJ1-1	.	.	CASSRQGHAGTEAFF	TGTGCCAGCTCACGGCAGGGACATGCAGGCACTGAAGCTTTCTTT
TRBV6-5	TRBJ2-5	.	.	CASRRQEGETQYF	TGTGCCAGCAGAAGACAGGAAGGGGAGACCCAGTACTTC
TRBV29-1	TRBJ1-1	.	.	CSGAGWDTEAFF	TGCAGCGGCGCAGGGTGGGACACTGAAGCTTTCTTT
TRBV7-6	TRBJ1-1	.	.	CASSPSLSFKFTEAFF	TGTGCCAGCAGTCCGTCATTATCGTTCAAGTTCACTGAAGCTTTCTTT
TRBV7-2	TRBJ2-7	.	.	CASSPSSTYEQYF	TGTGCCAGCAGCCCTAGTTCAACCTACGAGCAGTACTTC
TRBV7-9	TRBJ1-6	.	.	CASSVSQGPLHF	TGTGCCAGCAGCGTTAGCCAGGGTCCCCTCCACTTT
TRBV12-3/TRBV12-4	TRBJ2-7	TRBD1	few	CASSVWDSLEQYF	TGTGCCAGCAGTGTGTGGGACAGTCTCGAGCAGTACTTC